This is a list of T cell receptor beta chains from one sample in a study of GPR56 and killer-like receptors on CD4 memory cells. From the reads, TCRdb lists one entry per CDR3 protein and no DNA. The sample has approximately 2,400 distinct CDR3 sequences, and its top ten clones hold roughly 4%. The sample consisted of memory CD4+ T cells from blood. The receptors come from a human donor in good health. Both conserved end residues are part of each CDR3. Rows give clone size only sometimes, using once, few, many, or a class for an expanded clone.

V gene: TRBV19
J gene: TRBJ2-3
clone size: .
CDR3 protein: CASSTTGTGRGTDTQYF

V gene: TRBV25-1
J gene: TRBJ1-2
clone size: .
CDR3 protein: CASSSGGVGYTF

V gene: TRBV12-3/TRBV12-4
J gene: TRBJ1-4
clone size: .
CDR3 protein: CASSLGSGREKLFF

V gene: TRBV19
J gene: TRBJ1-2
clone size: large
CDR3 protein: CASIDRGQGDYGYTF

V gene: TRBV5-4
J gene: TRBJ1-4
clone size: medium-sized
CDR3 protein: CASSLEAEKLFF

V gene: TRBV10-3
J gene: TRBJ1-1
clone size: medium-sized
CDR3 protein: CAISESARRAFF

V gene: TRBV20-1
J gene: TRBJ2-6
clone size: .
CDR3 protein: CSARGPGTTSSGANVLTF

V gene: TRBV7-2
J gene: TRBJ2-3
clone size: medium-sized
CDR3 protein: CASSPSRGVRSTDTQYF

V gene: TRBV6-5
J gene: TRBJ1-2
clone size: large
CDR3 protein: CASSYRQGMGGYTF

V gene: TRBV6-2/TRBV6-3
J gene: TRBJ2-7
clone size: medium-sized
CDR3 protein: CASSPTGNLYEQYF

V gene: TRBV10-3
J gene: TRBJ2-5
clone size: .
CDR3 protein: CAISESASGGPFWETQYF

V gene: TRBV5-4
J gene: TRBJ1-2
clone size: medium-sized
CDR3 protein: CASSYDRGRGGYTF

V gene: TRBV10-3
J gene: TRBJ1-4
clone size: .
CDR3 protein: CAISEIQGSQKLFF

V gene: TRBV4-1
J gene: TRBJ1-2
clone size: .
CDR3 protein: CASSQGGLKNYGYTF

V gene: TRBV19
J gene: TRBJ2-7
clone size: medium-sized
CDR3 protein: CASSIQGQAYEQYF

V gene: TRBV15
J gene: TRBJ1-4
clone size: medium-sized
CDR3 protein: CATSRGQNEKLFF

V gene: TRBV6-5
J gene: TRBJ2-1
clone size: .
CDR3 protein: CASSLAGGGFTFF

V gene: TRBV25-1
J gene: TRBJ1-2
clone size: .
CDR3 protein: CASRPQGGHGYTF

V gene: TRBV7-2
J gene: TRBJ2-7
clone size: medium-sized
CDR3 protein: CASSLVGGGADYF

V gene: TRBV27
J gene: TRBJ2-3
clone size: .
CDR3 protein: CASGSGGAWTDTQYF

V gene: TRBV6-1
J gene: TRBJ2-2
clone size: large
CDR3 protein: CASSLADILGELFF

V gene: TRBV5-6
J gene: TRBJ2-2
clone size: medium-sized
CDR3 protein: CASSLPAGAGTGELFF

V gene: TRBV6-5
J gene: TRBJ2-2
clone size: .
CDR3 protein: CASSYTVEGSNTGELFF

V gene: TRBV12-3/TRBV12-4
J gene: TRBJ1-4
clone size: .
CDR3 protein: CASSFGEKLFF

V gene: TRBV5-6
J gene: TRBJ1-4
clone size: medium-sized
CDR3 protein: CASSLVGEGEEKLFF

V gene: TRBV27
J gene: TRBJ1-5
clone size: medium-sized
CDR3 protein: CASSFSKGGNQPQHF

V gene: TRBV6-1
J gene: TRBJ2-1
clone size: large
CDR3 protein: CASSEAIAGGIDEQFF

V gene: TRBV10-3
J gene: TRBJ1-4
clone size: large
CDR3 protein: CAISEIQGSHEKLFF

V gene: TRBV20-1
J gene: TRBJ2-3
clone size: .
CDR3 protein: CSARDAAGGPGTDTQYF

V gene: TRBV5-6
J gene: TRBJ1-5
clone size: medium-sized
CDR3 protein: CASSLRQAGSMPQHF

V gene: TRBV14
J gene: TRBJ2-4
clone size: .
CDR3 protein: CASSQVQGWQNIQYF

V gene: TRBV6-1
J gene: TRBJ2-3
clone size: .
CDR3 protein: CASSFPSGGPADTQYF

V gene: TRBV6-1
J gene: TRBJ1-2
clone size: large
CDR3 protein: CASSRTAYGYTF

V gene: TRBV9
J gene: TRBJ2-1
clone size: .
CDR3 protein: CASSVGPPGNEQFF

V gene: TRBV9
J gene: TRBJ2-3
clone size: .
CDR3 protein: CASSLLGGGLSTDTQYF

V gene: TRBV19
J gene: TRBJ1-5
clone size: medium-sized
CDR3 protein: CASSLQGSIINQPQHF

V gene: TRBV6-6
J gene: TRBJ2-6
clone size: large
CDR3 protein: CASSQRDGRYSGANVLTF

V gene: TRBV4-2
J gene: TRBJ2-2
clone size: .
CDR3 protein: CASSQPGGRGLGSGELFF